The 20 T cell receptor beta chains listed next were all sequenced from one sample in a study of response to subunit inactivated influenza vaccine. Each CDR3 protein gets one entry after TCRdb re-called the RT-PCR reads with MiXCR. There are 590,000 or so distinct CDR3 sequences in the sample; around 15% occur only once, and 6.5% to 8% lies in the top ten. The sample in question was PBMCs from blood, obtained 14 to 15 days before vaccination. These receptors were collected from a middle-aged man who received an inactivated influenza vaccine.

This clonotype was recorded a few times. The chain carries TRBV4-3 and TRBJ1-2; D is uncertain. The CDR3 sequence is 13 residues long. The germline CDR1 and CDR2 sequences are LGHNA and YSLEER. The V gene lost 0 bases and the J gene lost 7 bases, with 9 bases spanning the gap. CDR3 bases: TGCGCCAGCAGCCAAGATTCGTTTTCTGGCTACACCTTC. It specifies CASSQDSFSGYTF.

The chain is built from TRBV2 and TRBJ2-1; maybe TRBD2 (5 bases). This CDR3 spans 14 amino acids. CDR1 is SNHLY, CDR2 FYNNEI, per germline. V lost 2 bases and J lost 7, with 12 bases in between. The chain's CDR3 is CASSEPRRRNEQFF. The DNA of the CDR3 is TGTGCCAGCAGTGAACCCCGGAGGCGGAATGAGCAGTTCTTC.

The rearrangement uses TRBV9 and TRBJ1-1; 7 bases line up with TRBD1. The CDR3 spans 16 residues. V was clipped by 3 bases and J by 0 bases; unmatched bases: 8. Germline V lookup: CDR1 SGDLS, CDR2 YYNGEE. The CDR3 region has the DNA TGTGCCAGCAGCGACCGACAGGGCCGGATGAACACTGAAGCTTTCTTT. It yields the protein CASSDRQGRMNTEAFF.

The V and J genes are TRBV2 and TRBJ2-5; TRBD1 matches at 9 bases. Per germline, CDR1 SNHLY and CDR2 FYNNEI. This CDR3 has 14 residues. J was trimmed by 5 bases and V by 7 bases; bases with no gene match: 8. The CDR3 nucleotides are TGTGCCAGCAATCCTGGGACAGGGAGGGAGACCCAGTACTTC. Translating it yields CASNPGTGRETQYF.

The chain couples TRBV11-2 to TRBJ2-5, with TRBD1 as a possible D gene (6 bases). Germline V gene lookup returns CDR1 SGHAT and CDR2 FQNNGV. V was clipped by 8 bases and J by 2 bases, with 12 bases between them. This CDR3 has 13 amino acids. The CDR3 is CASGTDRQETQYF. DNA for the CDR3: TGTGCCAGCGGAACAGACAGGCAAGAGACCCAGTACTTC.

This chain uses TRBV20-1 with TRBJ2-5, with unresolved D. V lost 6 bases, J lost 4 bases, and 21 bases lay in between. The length of the CDR3 is 15 residues. The germline gives CDR1 DFQATT, CDR2 SNEGSKA (reference sequence). CDR3 DNA sequence: TGCAGTGCCCCGAGGCGAACCACATCCCCAGAGACCCAGTACTTC. As protein: CSAPRRTTSPETQYF.

This clonotype has a handful of counts. The genes are TRBV7-3 and TRBJ2-7; 8 bases line up with TRBD2. Unmatched junction bases numbered 13, after V lost 1 base and J lost 2 bases. Germline-derived CDR1 and CDR2 are SGHTA and FQGTGA. This CDR3 is 18 amino acids long. CDR3: CASSLRPLGSGMPYEQYF. For the CDR3, the DNA is TGTGCCAGCAGCTTAAGACCTCTAGGTAGCGGGATGCCCTACGAGCAGTACTTC.

The chain joins TRBV3-1 to TRBJ2-2; D unresolved. The CDR3 has 16 residues. CDR1 is LGHDT and CDR2 is YNNKEL in the germline V gene (reference sequence). The ends were cut back, 2 bases at V and 2 bases at J, with 12 bases in the middle. CDR3 DNA sequence: TGTGCCAGCAGCCAACGCCCAGCAGATAACACCGGGGAGCTGTTTTTT. Translating it yields CASSQRPADNTGELFF.

The chain recombines TRBV21-1 with TRBJ1-5; the DNA was not used to check the table's D call, TRBD1. TRBV21-1 counts as a pseudogene. This CDR3 is built from 17 residues. In DNA, the CDR3 is TGTGCCAGCAGCAAACGGACAGGGGGCTGTAGCAATCAGCCCCAGCATTTT. It is translated as CASSKRTGGCSNQPQHF.

The V call is TRBV19, the J call TRBJ2-1; 8 bases map to TRBD2. The CDR3 runs to 15 residues. Germline V gene sequence: CDR1 LNHDA, CDR2 SQIVND (reference sequence). Trimming took 4 bases from V and 4 from J; bases not matched to a gene: 6. DNA for the CDR3: TGTGCCAGTAGTACTGGCGGGAGGACATACAATGAGCAGTTCTTC. It specifies CASSTGGRTYNEQFF.

In its sample, this clonotype was seen a few times. The genes are TRBV2 and TRBJ1-4; a possible D gene is TRBD1 (5 bases). The germline CDR1 and CDR2 sequences are SNHLY and FYNNEI. V gave up 8 bases and J gave up 6 bases, with 13 bases separating them. This CDR3 contains 13 residues. The CDR3, as DNA: TGTGCCAGCCTCCGGACACGGGATGAAAAACTGTTTTTT. Protein: CASLRTRDEKLFF.

The sample holds a few counts of this clonotype. J is TRBJ2-7 and V is TRBV3-1; 9 nucleotides match TRBD2. Germline V CDR1 and CDR2: LGHDT, YNNKEL (reference sequence). The trim removed 4 bases at V and 4 bases at J, leaving 11 bases unmatched. The CDR3 has 16 amino acids. The CDR3 nucleotides read TGTGCCAGCAGCCCGTCTAGCGGGACAGTGTTTTACGAGCAGTACTTC. This translates into CASSPSSGTVFYEQYF.

This rearrangement joins TRBV28 to TRBJ2-5; D gene unclear. The CDR3 has 11 amino acids. Germline V gives CDR1 MDHEN, CDR2 SYDVKM. Trimming cost V 7 bases and J 5 bases, with 8 bases left between them. The CDR3 coding sequence is TGTGCCAGCACCAGCCCGGAGACCCAGTACTTC. Translation: CASTSPETQYF.

CDR3 region: CASSFGQDQPQHF. CDR3 bases: TGCGCCAGCAGCTTCGGACAGGATCAGCCCCAGCATTTT. The chain couples TRBV5-1 to TRBJ1-5; 7 bases are shared with TRBD1. This CDR3 spans 13 amino acids. J gave up 5 bases and V 2 bases, and 1 base lay outside the gene matches. Germline V gene sequence: CDR1 SGHRS, CDR2 YFSETQ. Together with reference TRBV5-1 and TRBJ1-5, the CDR3 gives the full variable domain: KAGVTQTPRYLIKTRGQQVTLSCSPISGHRSVSWYQQTPGQGLQFLFEYFSETQRNKGNFPGRFSGRQFSNSRSEMNVSTLELGDSALYLCASSFGQDQPQHFGDGTRLSIL.

A few counts support this clonotype. This sequence joins TRBV2 and TRBJ1-1; 11 positions agree with TRBD1. This CDR3 comprises 14 residues. The ends lost 10 bases at V and 4 bases at J; junction bases unmatched: 8. Germline V gene lookup returns CDR1 SNHLY and CDR2 FYNNEI. The CDR3 loop reads CATDRGLASTEAFF. CDR3 nucleotides: TGTGCCACGGACAGGGGGCTGGCGTCCACTGAAGCTTTCTTT. Supplemented by reference TRBV2 and TRBJ1-1, the full variable domain reads EPEVTQTPSHQVTQMGQEVILRCVPISNHLYFYWYRQILGQKVEFLVSFYNNEISEKSEIFDDQFSVERPDGSNFTLKIRSTKLEDSAMYFCATDRGLASTEAFFGQGTRLTVV.

The J gene is TRBJ1-3, the V gene TRBV7-9; 9 bases align to TRBD1. This CDR3 region has 15 residues. The J segment lost 0 bases and the V segment lost 10 bases, leaving 7 bases of the junction unmatched. Germline values: CDR1 SEHNR, CDR2 FQNEAQ (reference sequence). CDR3 nucleotides: TGTGCCACCGTTAGGGACAGGGTCTCTGGAAACACCATATATTTT. Amino acid sequence: CATVRDRVSGNTIYF.

This clonotype was counted at least ten times. The chain carries TRBV9 and TRBJ1-6, with D maybe TRBD1 (6 bases). There are 15 residues in the CDR3. Trimming shortened V by 4 bases and J by 7 bases, and 15 bases separated the two germline ends. CDR1 and CDR2 from the germline V gene are SGDLS and YYNGEE. This CDR3 is CASSPRDTSNSPLHF. As DNA, the CDR3 is TGTGCCAGCAGCCCCCGGGACACTTCAAATTCACCCCTCCACTTT.

The chain joins TRBV19 to TRBJ1-5; D is uncertain. V lost 3 bases, J lost 6 bases, and 6 bases lay in between. The germline V gene encodes CDR1 LNHDA and CDR2 SQIVND (reference sequence). This CDR3 region has 12 residues. The CDR3 DNA follows: TGTGCCAGTAGTATTTGGGGTCAGCCCCAGCATTTT. Translating it yields CASSIWGQPQHF.

The chain combines TRBV28 with TRBJ2-1; 10 bases map to TRBD2. Germline V lookup: CDR1 MDHEN, CDR2 SYDVKM. The CDR3 is 16 amino acids. The V gene end was trimmed by 6 bases and the J gene end by 0 bases; junction bases not matched to a gene: 5. The CDR3 loop is CASRVGLASSYNEQFF. DNA of the CDR3: TGTGCCAGCAGAGTGGGACTAGCGAGCTCCTACAATGAGCAGTTCTTC.

The rearrangement uses TRBV28 and TRBJ1-1, with 8 bases fitting TRBD1. The germline V gene encodes CDR1 MDHEN and CDR2 SYDVKM. The CDR3 extends over 13 amino acids. V was clipped by 4 bases and J by 7 bases; unmatched bases: 5. The CDR3 DNA sequence: TGTGCCAGCAGTTCCGGACAGGGCCTTGAAGCTTTCTTT. Amino acids: CASSSGQGLEAFF.